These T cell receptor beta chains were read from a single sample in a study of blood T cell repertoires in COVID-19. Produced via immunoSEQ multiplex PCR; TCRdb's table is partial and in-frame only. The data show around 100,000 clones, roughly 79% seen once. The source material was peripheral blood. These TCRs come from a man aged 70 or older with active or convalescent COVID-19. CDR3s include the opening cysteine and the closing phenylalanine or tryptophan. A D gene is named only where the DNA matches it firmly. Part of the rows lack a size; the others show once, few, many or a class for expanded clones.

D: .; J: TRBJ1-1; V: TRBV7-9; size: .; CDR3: CASSLGDSVNTEAFF
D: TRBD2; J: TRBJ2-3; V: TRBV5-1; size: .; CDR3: CASSPGTSGPATSTDTQYF
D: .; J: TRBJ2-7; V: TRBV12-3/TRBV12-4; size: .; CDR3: CASSPLRDSEQYF
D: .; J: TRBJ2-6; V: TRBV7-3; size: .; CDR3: CASDRGANVLTF
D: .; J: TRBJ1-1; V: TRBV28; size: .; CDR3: CASSPAGRGTEAFF
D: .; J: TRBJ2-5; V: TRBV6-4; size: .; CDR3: CASNGEGQHQETQYF
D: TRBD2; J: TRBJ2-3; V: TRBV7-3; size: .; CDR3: CASSLGLAGVGDTQYF
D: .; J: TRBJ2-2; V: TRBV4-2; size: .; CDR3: CASSQEFSGNTGELFF
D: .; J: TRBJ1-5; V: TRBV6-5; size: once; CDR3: CASRDRTSNQPQHF
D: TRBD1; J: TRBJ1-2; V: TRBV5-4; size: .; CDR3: CASSLVGTGGDYGYTF
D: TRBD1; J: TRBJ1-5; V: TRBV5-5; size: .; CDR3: CASSLAGTGYGPQHF
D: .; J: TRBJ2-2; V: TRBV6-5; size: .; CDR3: CASSYSKGGYGELFF
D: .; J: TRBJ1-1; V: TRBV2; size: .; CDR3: CASSAERYNTEAFF
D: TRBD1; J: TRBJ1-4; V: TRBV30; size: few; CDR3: CAWTGSGQGEKLFF
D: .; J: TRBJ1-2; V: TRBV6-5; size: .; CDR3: CASSYAGYGYTF
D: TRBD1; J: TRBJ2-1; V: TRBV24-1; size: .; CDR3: CATSDLSQGARNEQFF
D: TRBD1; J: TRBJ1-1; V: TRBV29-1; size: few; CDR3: CSVVSRTGTTEAFF
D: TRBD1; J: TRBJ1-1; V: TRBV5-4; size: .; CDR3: CASSSTGRNTEAFF
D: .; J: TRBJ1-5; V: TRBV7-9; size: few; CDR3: CASSLAQGSNQPQHF